This T cell receptor beta chain was identified during a study of blood T cell repertoires in COVID-19 (TCRdb year 2020). Regarding the research as a whole: The collaborator samples originated in the United States, Italy and Spain and spanned the acute and convalescent phases of COVID-19. The material from the prospective study consisted of cDNA or gDNA derived from T cells, B-cell-depleted T cells, or PBMCs. The dataset comprised deeply sampled blood TCRbeta repertoires from subjects exposed to, actively infected with, or recovered from COVID-19. The repertoires were released in a freely available public database meant as a resource for research on the immune response to SARS-CoV-2. Samples came from the ongoing ImmuneRACE study (first 160 participants) plus 1,254 subjects from 6 global collaborators. Nearly every sample came with metadata listing a de-identified subject ID, COVID-19 status, age in years and sex. HLA class I and class II types, where available, came from metadata supplied by the sample provider rather than from assay-based typing.

TCRbeta CDR3 regions were amplified from genomic DNA using the immunoSEQ Assay, a bias-controlled multiplex PCR. Per the authors' processing: Within the assay, amplification of reference gene primers was used to estimate how many nucleated cells each sample contained. Sequence reads were collapsed and filtered to measure the absolute abundance of every unique TCRbeta CDR3 rearrangement. For each sample, productive Simpson clonality was calculated as the square root of Simpson's diversity index over productive rearrangements. TCRdb took this table from immuneACCESS and kept in-frame rearrangements with V and J called. Such tables lack part of the clones; where checked against another copy, unresolved V genes explain under half of the gap, and the rest is unexplained. The DNA gave D and trimming, while V, J and clone size come from that table. The sample profile shows fewer than 250,000 clones; 80% to 90% of them were found once. Under 4.5% of the sample lies in the top ten.

Participants in the prospective study were enrolled through a virtual design, were aged about 18 to 100 years, and lived in roughly 24 United States geographic areas. In the prospective study, participants were assigned to cohorts based on the clinical history participants reported in a screening survey and a study questionnaire. Exposed participants were defined as having been in contact with someone with a PCR-confirmed or clinician-diagnosed COVID-19 case within 2 weeks of study entry. In the prospective study, mobile phlebotomists collected whole blood, serum and a nasopharyngeal or oropharyngeal swab from each participant. Participants in the prospective study had the option to provide additional blood draws and questionnaires over an approximately two-month period. Prospective study blood samples were shipped either frozen or at room temperature before DNA extraction. Turning to this clone: Its target antigen remains unknown. One base away there is no much larger clone; base qualities are not given.

What the study reported, not specific to this receptor: The amount of clinical and demographic metadata varied by source and participant and was provided uncurated.

V ends up 2 bases short and J 4 bases short, with an unmatched junction base count of 8. CDR1 and CDR2, looked up from the germline V gene, are SGHVS and FQNEAQ. The CDR3 has 17 amino acids, counting the end cysteine and phenylalanine. Just the 51-base CDR3 DNA is kept, in frame starting at base 1. Sample: PBMCs or T cells enriched from blood (not recorded which). The receptor's source is a woman aged 25 to 39 who had been exposed to COVID-19. The rearrangement joined TRBV7-8 to TRBJ1-1; 12 bases in between match TRBD1. CDR3 loop: CASSLRGDRGRVTEAFF. The DNA sequence reads TGTGCCAGCAGCTTAAGAGGGGACAGGGGGCGCGTCACTGAAGCTTTCTTT.